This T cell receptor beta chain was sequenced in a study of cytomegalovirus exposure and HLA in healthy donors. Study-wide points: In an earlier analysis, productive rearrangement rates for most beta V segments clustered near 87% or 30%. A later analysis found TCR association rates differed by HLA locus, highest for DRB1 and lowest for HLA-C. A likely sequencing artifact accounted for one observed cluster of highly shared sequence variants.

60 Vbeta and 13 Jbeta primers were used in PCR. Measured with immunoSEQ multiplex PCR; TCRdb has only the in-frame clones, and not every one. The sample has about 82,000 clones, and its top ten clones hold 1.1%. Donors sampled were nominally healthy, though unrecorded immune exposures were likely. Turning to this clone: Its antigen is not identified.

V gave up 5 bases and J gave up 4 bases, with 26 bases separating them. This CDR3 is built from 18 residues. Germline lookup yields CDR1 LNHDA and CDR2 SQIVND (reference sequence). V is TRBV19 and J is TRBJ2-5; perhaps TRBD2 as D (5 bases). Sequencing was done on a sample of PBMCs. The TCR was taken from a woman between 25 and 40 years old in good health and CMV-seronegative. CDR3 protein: CASSPSVQRRRVGETQYF. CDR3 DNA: TGTGCCAGTAGTCCCTCGGTGCAGCGGAGAAGGGTGGGAGAGACCCAGTACTTC.